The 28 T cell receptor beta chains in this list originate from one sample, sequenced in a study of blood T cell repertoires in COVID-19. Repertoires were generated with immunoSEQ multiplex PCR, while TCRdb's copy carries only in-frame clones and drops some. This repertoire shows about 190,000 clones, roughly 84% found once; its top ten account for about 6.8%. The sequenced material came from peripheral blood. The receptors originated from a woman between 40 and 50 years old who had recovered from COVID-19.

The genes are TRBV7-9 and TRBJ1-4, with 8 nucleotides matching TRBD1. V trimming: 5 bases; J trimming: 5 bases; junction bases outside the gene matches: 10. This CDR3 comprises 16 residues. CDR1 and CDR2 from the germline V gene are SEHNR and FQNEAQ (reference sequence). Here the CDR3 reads CASSEPTGALNEKLFF. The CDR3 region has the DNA TGTGCCAGCAGCGAACCGACAGGGGCTCTAAATGAAAAACTGTTTTTT.

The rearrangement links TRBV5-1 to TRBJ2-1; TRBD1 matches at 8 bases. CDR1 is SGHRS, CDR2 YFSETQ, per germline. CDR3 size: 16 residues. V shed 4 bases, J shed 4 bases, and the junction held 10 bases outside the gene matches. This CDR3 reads CASSVQGEYGYNEQFF. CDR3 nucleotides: TGCGCCAGCAGCGTACAGGGGGAGTACGGTTACAATGAGCAGTTCTTC.

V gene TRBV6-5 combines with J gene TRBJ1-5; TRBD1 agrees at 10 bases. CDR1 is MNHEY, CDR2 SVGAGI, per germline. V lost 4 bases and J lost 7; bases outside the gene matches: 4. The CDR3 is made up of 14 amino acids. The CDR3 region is CASSWTGGAQPQHF. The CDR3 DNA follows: TGTGCCAGCAGTTGGACAGGGGGGGCGCAGCCCCAGCATTTT.

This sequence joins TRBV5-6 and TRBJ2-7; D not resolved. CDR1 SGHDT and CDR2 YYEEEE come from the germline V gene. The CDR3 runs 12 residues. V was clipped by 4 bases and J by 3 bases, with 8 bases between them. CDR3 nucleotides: TGTGCCAGCAGCCCAGGAAACTACGAGCAGTACTTC. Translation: CASSPGNYEQYF.

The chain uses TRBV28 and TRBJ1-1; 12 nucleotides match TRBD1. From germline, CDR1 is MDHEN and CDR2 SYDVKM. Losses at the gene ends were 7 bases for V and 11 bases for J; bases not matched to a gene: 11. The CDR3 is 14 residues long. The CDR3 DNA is TGTGCCAGCAAGGGAGGGGGACAGGGGGCCGTGGCTTTCTTT. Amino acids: CASKGGGQGAVAFF.

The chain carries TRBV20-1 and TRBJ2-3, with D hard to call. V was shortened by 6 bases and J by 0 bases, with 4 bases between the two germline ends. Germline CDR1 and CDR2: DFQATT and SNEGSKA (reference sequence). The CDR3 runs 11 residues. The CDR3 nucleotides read TGCAGTGCCCCGAGCACAGATACGCAGTATTTT. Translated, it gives CSAPSTDTQYF.

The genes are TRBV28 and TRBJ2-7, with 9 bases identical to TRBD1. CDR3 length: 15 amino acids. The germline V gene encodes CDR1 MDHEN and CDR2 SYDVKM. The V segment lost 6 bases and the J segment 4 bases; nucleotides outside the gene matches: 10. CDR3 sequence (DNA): TGTGCCAGCAGCTTAGGGGGACAGGGACTATACGAGCAGTACTTC. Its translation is CASSLGGQGLYEQYF. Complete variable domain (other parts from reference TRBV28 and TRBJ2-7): DVKVTQSSRYLVKRTGEKVFLECVQDMDHENMFWYRQDPGLGLRLIYFSYDVKMKEKGDIPEGYSVSREKKERFSLILESASTNQTSMYLCASSLGGQGLYEQYFGPGTRLTVT.

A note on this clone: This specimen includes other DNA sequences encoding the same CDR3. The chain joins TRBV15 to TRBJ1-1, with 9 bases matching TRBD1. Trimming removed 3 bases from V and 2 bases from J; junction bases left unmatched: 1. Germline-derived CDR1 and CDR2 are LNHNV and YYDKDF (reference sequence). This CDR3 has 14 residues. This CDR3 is CATSRDRGNTEAFF. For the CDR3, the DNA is TGTGCCACCAGCAGGGACAGGGGAAACACTGAAGCTTTCTTT.

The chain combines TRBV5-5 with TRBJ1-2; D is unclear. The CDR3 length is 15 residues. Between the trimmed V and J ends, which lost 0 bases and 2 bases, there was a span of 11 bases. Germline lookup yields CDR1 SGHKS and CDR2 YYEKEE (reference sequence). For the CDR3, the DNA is TGTGCCAGCAGCTTGGCCGCAGGCTCCAACTATGGCTACACCTTC. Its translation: CASSLAAGSNYGYTF.

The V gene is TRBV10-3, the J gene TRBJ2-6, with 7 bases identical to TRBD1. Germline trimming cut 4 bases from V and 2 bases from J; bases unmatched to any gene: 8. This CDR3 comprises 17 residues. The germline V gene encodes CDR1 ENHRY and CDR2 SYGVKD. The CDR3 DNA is TGTGCCATCAGTGCCTCTACAGGGGAAGCTGGGGCCAACGTCCTGACTTTC. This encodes CAISASTGEAGANVLTF.

CDR3 nucleotide sequence: TGTGCCAGCAGCTCCGGGACAGTGAACACTGAAGCTTTCTTT. Its translation: CASSSGTVNTEAFF. The J gene is TRBJ1-1, the V gene TRBV7-2, with 7 bases lining up with TRBD1. With V trimmed by 4 bases and J by 0 bases, 2 bases remained unmatched. The CDR3 sequence is 14 residues long. Per the germline V gene, CDR1 is SGHTA and CDR2 is FQGNSA.

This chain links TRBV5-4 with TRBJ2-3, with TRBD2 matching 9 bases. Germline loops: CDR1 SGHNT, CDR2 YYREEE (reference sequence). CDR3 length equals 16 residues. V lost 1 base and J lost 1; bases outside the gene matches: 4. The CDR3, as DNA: TGTGCCAGCAGCTTGAGACTAGCGGTCCGCACAGATACGCAGTATTTT. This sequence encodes CASSLRLAVRTDTQYF.

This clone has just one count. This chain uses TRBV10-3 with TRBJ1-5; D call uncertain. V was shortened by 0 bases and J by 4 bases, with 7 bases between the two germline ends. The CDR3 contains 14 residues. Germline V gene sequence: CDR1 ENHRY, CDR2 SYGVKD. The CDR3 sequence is CAISESTGNQPQHF. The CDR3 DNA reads TGTGCCATCAGTGAGTCGACTGGTAATCAGCCCCAGCATTTT.

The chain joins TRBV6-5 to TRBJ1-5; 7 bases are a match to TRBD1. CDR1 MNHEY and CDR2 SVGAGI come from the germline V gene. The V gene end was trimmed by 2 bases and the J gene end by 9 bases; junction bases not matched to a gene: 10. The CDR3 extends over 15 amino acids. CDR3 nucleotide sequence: TGTGCCAGCAGTTACCAGGCAGGGGGAGGATGGCCCCAGCATTTT. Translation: CASSYQAGGGWPQHF.

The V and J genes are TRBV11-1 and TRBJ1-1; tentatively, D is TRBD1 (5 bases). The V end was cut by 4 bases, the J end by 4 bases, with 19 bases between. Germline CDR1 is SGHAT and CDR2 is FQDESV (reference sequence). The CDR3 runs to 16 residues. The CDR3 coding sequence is TGTGCCAGCAGCTACCGAGCGCAGGGATGGGGCACTGAAGCTTTCTTT. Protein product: CASSYRAQGWGTEAFF.

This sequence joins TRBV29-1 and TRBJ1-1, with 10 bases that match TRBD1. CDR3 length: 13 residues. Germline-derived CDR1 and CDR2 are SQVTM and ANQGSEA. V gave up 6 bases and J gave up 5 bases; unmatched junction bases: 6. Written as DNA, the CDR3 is TGCAGCGTGGGGACAGGGGCGAAGACTGAAGCTTTCTTT. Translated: CSVGTGAKTEAFF.

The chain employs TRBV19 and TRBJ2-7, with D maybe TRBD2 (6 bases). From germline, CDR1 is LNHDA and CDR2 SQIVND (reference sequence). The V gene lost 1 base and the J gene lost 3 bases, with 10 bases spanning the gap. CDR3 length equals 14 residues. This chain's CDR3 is CASSIGGLYYEQYF. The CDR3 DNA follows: TGTGCCAGTAGTATAGGCGGACTATACTACGAGCAGTACTTC. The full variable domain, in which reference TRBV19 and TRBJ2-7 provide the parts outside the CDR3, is DGGITQSPKYLFRKEGQNVTLSCEQNLNHDAMYWYRQDPGQGLRLIYYSQIVNDFQKGDIAEGYSVSREKKESFPLTVTSAQKNPTAFYLCASSIGGLYYEQYFGPGTRLTVT.

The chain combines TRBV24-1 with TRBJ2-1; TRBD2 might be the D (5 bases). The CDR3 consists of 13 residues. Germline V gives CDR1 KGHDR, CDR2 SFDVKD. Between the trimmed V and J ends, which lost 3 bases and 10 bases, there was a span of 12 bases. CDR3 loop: CATSDDYRPEQFF. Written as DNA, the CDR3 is TGTGCCACCAGTGATGACTACCGACCGGAGCAGTTCTTC.

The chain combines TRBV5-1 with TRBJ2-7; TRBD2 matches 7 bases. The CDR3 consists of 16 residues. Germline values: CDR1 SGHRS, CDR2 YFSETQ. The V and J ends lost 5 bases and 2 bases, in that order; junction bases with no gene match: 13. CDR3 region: CASSRGGASGAYEQYF. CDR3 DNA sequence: TGCGCCAGCAGTCGGGGAGGGGCTAGCGGAGCCTACGAGCAGTACTTC.

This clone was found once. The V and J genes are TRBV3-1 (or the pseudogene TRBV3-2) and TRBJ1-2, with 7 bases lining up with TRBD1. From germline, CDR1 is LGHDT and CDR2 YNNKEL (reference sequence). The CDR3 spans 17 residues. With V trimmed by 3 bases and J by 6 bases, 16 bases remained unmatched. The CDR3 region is CASSHFLRVQGTDGYTF. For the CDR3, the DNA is TGTGCCAGCAGCCACTTCCTTCGGGTACAGGGGACGGATGGCTACACCTTC.

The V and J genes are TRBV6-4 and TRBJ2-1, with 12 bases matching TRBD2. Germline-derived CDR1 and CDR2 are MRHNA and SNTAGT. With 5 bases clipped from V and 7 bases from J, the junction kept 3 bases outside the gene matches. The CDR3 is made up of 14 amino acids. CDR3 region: CASSPGTSGNEQFF. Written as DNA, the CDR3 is TGTGCCAGCAGTCCCGGGACTAGCGGGAATGAGCAGTTCTTC.

The CDR3 is CASSTPSGINTEAFF. The CDR3 DNA reads TGTGCCAGCAGTACACCCTCCGGGATTAACACTGAAGCTTTCTTT. The chain links TRBV6-5 to TRBJ1-1; D not resolved. The V end lost 5 bases, the J end lost 2 bases, and 15 bases lay between the germline ends. Germline loops: CDR1 MNHEY, CDR2 SVGAGI. This CDR3 region has 15 residues.

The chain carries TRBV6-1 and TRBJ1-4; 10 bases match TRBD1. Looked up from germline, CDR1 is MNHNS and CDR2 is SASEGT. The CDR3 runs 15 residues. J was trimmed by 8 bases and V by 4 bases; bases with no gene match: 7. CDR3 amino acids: CASSALTGGIEKLFF. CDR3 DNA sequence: TGTGCCAGCAGTGCCCTGACAGGGGGCATCGAAAAACTGTTTTTT.

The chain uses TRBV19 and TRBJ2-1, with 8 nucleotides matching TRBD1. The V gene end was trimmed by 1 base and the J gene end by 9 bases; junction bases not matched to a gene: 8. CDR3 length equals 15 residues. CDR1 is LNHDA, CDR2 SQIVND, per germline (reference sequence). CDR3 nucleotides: TGTGCCAGTAGTATAGGGCAGGGGGCGCCGGCTGAGCAGTTCTTC. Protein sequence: CASSIGQGAPAEQFF. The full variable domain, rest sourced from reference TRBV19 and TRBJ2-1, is DGGITQSPKYLFRKEGQNVTLSCEQNLNHDAMYWYRQDPGQGLRLIYYSQIVNDFQKGDIAEGYSVSREKKESFPLTVTSAQKNPTAFYLCASSIGQGAPAEQFFGPGTRLTVL.

CDR3 DNA sequence: TGTGCCAGCAGCTCGACATTATCTGGGGCCAACGTCCTGACTTTC. Protein sequence: CASSSTLSGANVLTF. V gene TRBV7-2 combines with J gene TRBJ2-6; no reliable D call. CDR1 is SGHTA and CDR2 is FQGNSA in the germline V gene. The germline V and J ends were trimmed by 4 bases and 1 base, with 8 bases remaining between them. This CDR3 spans 15 amino acids.

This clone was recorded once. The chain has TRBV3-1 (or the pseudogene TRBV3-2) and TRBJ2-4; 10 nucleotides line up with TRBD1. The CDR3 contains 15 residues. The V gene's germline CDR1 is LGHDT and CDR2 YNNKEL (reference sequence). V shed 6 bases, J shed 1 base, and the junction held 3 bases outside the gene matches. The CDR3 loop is CASSGTGAAKNIQYF. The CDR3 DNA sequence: TGTGCCAGCAGTGGGACAGGGGCGGCCAAAAACATTCAGTACTTC.

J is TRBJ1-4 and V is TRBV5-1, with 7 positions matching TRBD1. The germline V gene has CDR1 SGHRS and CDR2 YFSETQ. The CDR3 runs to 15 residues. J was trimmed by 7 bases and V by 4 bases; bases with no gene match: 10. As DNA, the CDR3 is TGCGCCAGCAGCCCGCTCCCGGACAGGACTGAAAAACTGTTTTTT. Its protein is CASSPLPDRTEKLFF.

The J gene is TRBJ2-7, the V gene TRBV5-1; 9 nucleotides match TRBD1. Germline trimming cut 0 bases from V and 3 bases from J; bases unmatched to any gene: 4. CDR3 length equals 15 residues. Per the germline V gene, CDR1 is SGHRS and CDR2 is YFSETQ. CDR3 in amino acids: CASSLVTGGNYEQYF. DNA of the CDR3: TGCGCCAGCAGCTTGGTGACAGGGGGGAACTACGAGCAGTACTTC.